Following are 31 T cell receptor beta chains from one sample sequenced in a study of Graves' ophthalmopathy and Graves' hyperthyroidism. The TCR beta CDR3 regions underwent amplification from RNA transcripts. HTBI primers were employed in first-round RT-PCR, then a second-round multiplex PCR followed. One entry per CDR3 protein results from TCRdb running MiXCR on the multiplex PCR reads. This sample has around 1.1 million distinct CDR3 sequences, with less than 45% found just once. Sequenced sample: peripheral blood or thyroid tissue (not recorded which). The receptors derive from an adult man with Graves' hyperthyroidism.

Points on this clonotype: This clone may be a read error of a much larger clone one base away. The genes are TRBV11-3 and TRBJ2-5; possible D gene TRBD1, 5 bases. Trimming shortened V by 5 bases and J by 1 base, and 14 bases separated the two germline ends. This CDR3 comprises 15 residues. CDR1 SGHNT and CDR2 YENEEA come from the germline V gene. The chain's CDR3 is CASSAFRATQETQYF. CDR3 DNA sequence: TGTGCCAGCAGCGCGTTCAGGGCCACCCAAGAGACCCAGTACTTC.

This clonotype was seen repeatedly, ten times or more. The chain joins TRBV12-3 or TRBV12-4 to TRBJ1-3, with D tentatively TRBD1 (6 bases). The germline V and J ends were trimmed by 5 bases and 0 bases, with 17 bases remaining between them. The length of the CDR3 is 17 residues. The CDR3 DNA sequence: TGTGCCAGCAGTCCATCACCGACAGGTCCCTCTGGAAACACCATATATTTT. Translating gives CASSPSPTGPSGNTIYF.

In this sample, this clonotype turned up a few times. V is TRBV4-1 and J is TRBJ2-7, with D possibly TRBD1 on 5 matching bases. This CDR3 comprises 13 residues. V shed 2 bases and J shed 4 bases, with 9 bases lying between them. CDR1 is MGHRA and CDR2 is YSYEKL in the germline V gene. The CDR3 sequence: CASSQKRQYEQYF. Written as DNA, the CDR3 is TGCGCCAGCAGCCAAAAAAGACAGTACGAGCAGTACTTC.

V and J are TRBV20-1 and TRBJ2-7; 7 bases match TRBD1. The CDR3 extends over 11 amino acids. In germline, CDR1 is DFQATT, CDR2 SNEGSKA (reference sequence). J lost 0 bases, V lost 8 bases, and 1 base had no gene match. CDR3 sequence: CSWTGSYEQYF. The CDR3 bases are TGCAGTTGGACAGGCTCCTACGAGCAGTACTTC.

This clonotype has at least ten counts. V usage is TRBV20-1 and J usage is TRBJ2-7, with D possibly matching TRBD1 (5 bases). The CDR3 consists of 13 residues. V lost 6 bases and J lost 4, with 16 bases in between. Germline V gives CDR1 DFQATT, CDR2 SNEGSKA (reference sequence). The DNA of the CDR3 is TGCAGTGCCCTTGCAGGGTACGGGTACGAGCAGTACTTC. Translated: CSALAGYGYEQYF.

The table lists this clonotype with many counts. The rearrangement joins TRBV29-1 to TRBJ1-5, with D possibly TRBD1 on 5 matching bases. Germline CDR1 SQVTM, CDR2 ANQGSEA. The CDR3 is 12 amino acids. Trimming pared 2 bases from V and 7 bases from J, leaving 9 bases between. This CDR3 reads CSVEQGGQPQHF. As DNA, the CDR3 is TGCAGCGTTGAACAGGGTGGGCAGCCCCAGCATTTT.

This clonotype was seen repeatedly, ten times or more. The rearrangement uses TRBV2 and TRBJ1-4, with 12 bases aligning to TRBD1. V lost 6 bases and J lost 5; bases outside the gene matches: 4. The germline V gene has CDR1 SNHLY and CDR2 FYNNEI. The CDR3 covers 15 residues. This CDR3 is CASRRDRGPNEKLFF. CDR3 coding DNA: TGTGCCAGCAGGAGGGACAGGGGGCCCAATGAAAAACTGTTTTTT. The full variable domain, rest sourced from reference TRBV2 and TRBJ1-4, is EPEVTQTPSHQVTQMGQEVILRCVPISNHLYFYWYRQILGQKVEFLVSFYNNEISEKSEIFDDQFSVERPDGSNFTLKIRSTKLEDSAMYFCASRRDRGPNEKLFFGSGTQLSVL.

This clonotype was picked up a small number of times. The genes are TRBV12-3 or TRBV12-4 and TRBJ1-1, with D unclear. The CDR3 has 14 amino acids. With 5 bases removed from V and 11 bases from J, the gap between germline ends came to 21 bases. The CDR3 DNA reads as TGTGCCAGCAGTCCCCCCCGGGCCCGGGTTCACGCTTTCTTT. Translating gives CASSPPRARVHAFF.

This clonotype appeared a few times. The chain links TRBV12-3 or TRBV12-4 to TRBJ2-2, with D possibly being TRBD1 or TRBD2 (6 bases each). There are 14 residues in the CDR3. Deletions cut 8 bases from V and 9 bases from J, with 19 bases between. CDR3 sequence: CASRQWGAHWELFF. The CDR3 bases are TGTGCCAGCCGCCAATGGGGGGCGCATTGGGAGCTGTTTTTT.

This clonotype was detected ten times or more. This chain connects TRBV7-6 to TRBJ2-7, with TRBD2 identical over 11 bases. The trim removed 5 bases at V and 4 bases at J, leaving 4 bases unmatched. CDR3 length equals 14 residues. CDR1 is SGHVS, CDR2 FNYEAQ, per germline. The CDR3 is CASSATSGGYEQYF. CDR3 coding DNA: TGTGCCAGCAGCGCCACTAGCGGGGGATACGAGCAGTACTTC.

This clonotype has at least ten counts. The chain employs TRBV10-3 and TRBJ2-5, with D unclear. This CDR3 has 12 residues. The V gene lost 8 bases and the J gene lost 2 bases, with 9 bases spanning the gap. Germline CDR1 ENHRY, CDR2 SYGVKD. CDR3 loop: CAIGSAQETQYF. The CDR3 region has the DNA TGTGCCATCGGATCCGCTCAAGAGACCCAGTACTTC.

The CDR3 sequence: CSANYRDRFTEAFF. CDR3 nucleotide sequence: TGCAGTGCTAACTACCGGGACAGGTTCACTGAAGCTTTCTTT. The V gene is TRBV20-1, the J gene TRBJ1-1, with 8 bases aligning to TRBD1. Germline V lookup: CDR1 DFQATT, CDR2 SNEGSKA (reference sequence). This CDR3 spans 14 amino acids. Losses at the gene ends were 4 bases for V and 4 bases for J; bases not matched to a gene: 8.

At least ten counts were recorded for this clonotype. This chain uses TRBV7-9 with TRBJ1-4, with TRBD1 matching over 7 bases. CDR3 length: 13 residues. Trimming at V came to 5 bases and at J to 11 bases, leaving 8 bases not matched to a gene. Germline CDR1 and CDR2: SEHNR and FQNEAQ (reference sequence). CDR3 loop: CASSTLTGWKLFF. The CDR3 region has the DNA TGTGCCAGCAGCACACTGACAGGGTGGAAACTGTTTTTT. Full variable domain (outside the CDR3, taken from reference TRBV7-9 and TRBJ1-4): DTGVSQNPRHKITKRGQNVTFRCDPISEHNRLYWYRQTLGQGPEFLTYFQNEAQLEKSRLLSDRFSAERPKGSFSTLEIQRTEQGDSAMYLCASSTLTGWKLFFGSGTQLSVL.

The genes are TRBV25-1 and TRBJ1-3; D unclear. V lost 5 bases to trimming and J lost 13 bases, with 12 bases between them. Germline-derived CDR1 and CDR2 are MGHDK and SYGVNS. The CDR3 has 11 amino acids. This chain's CDR3 is CASSPGNAIYF. CDR3 nucleotides: TGTGCCAGCAGTCCCGGAAACGCTATATATTTT.

This clonotype was observed many times. The V call is TRBV20-1, the J call TRBJ1-2, with 7 bases that match TRBD1. From germline, CDR1 is DFQATT and CDR2 SNEGSKA (reference sequence). There are 16 residues in the CDR3. Trimming removed 2 bases from V and 3 bases from J; junction bases left unmatched: 12. CDR3 nucleotides: TGCAGTGCTAGAATCCAGCGGACAGGCACCTACTATGGCTACACCTTC. Translation gives CSARIQRTGTYYGYTF.

The chain is built from TRBV9 and TRBJ2-6, with D uncertain. The length of the CDR3 is 15 residues. Trimming took off 4 bases at V and 0 bases at J, with 8 bases between the two ends. Germline CDR1 and CDR2: SGDLS and YYNGEE. CDR3 sequence (DNA): TGTGCCAGCAGCCCAGTAACCTCTGGGGCCAACGTCCTGACTTTC. It yields the protein CASSPVTSGANVLTF.

In its sample, this clonotype was seen a few times. The chain recombines TRBV5-6 with TRBJ2-5, with TRBD1 matching 8 bases. The CDR3 spans 14 residues. CDR1 is SGHDT, CDR2 YYEEEE, per germline. V was pared by 4 bases and J by 3 bases, with 5 bases of the junction left unmatched. CDR3 coding DNA: TGTGCCAGCAGCCCCCGGACAGGGAAAGAGACCCAGTACTTC. The encoded protein is CASSPRTGKETQYF.

The chain is built from TRBV5-6 and TRBJ1-6; the D is unclear. CDR1 and CDR2 (germline): SGHDT, YYEEEE. Trimming shortened V by 6 bases and J by 9 bases, and 22 bases separated the two germline ends. The CDR3 sequence is 16 residues long. CDR3 DNA sequence: TGTGCCAGCACTTTAAAGGCCCAGTTCCTCCTTTCACCCCTCCACTTT. Translated: CASTLKAQFLLSPLHF.

The chain employs TRBV7-2 and TRBJ2-7, with TRBD2 matching over 12 bases. V gave up 2 bases and J gave up 0 bases; unmatched junction bases: 11. The CDR3 covers 19 residues. The V gene's germline CDR1 is SGHTA and CDR2 FQGNSA. In nucleotides, the CDR3 is TGTGCCAGCAGCTTAATGCCCGGACTAGCGGGATCTCTCTCCTACGAGCAGTACTTC. This sequence encodes CASSLMPGLAGSLSYEQYF.

This clonotype was counted at least ten times. The genes are TRBV14 and TRBJ1-1; D remains unclear. The V gene's germline CDR1 is SGHDN and CDR2 FVKESK. This CDR3 is 11 amino acids long. Trimming shortened V by 1 base and J by 12 bases, and 9 bases separated the two germline ends. Here the CDR3 reads CASSQGGLSFF. CDR3 nucleotides: TGTGCCAGCAGCCAAGGCGGGTTATCTTTCTTT.

This clonotype appeared many times. The chain uses TRBV7-2 and TRBJ1-5, with D possibly being TRBD1 (5 bases). Germline V lookup: CDR1 SGHTA, CDR2 FQGNSA. V was shortened by 2 bases and J by 4 bases, with 9 bases between the two germline ends. CDR3 length equals 14 residues. CDR3 sequence (DNA): TGTGCCAGCAGCTTATGGGACGGTAATCAGCCCCAGCATTTT. It specifies CASSLWDGNQPQHF.

Regarding this clonotype: One junction end does not reproduce the germline sequence, and a read error may be involved. The chain couples TRBV7-2 to TRBJ2-7; D gene ambiguous. Germline V lookup: CDR1 SGHTA, CDR2 FQGNSA. The CDR3 runs 14 residues. CDR3 in amino acids: CASGLSSWGGEQYF. The CDR3 DNA sequence: TGTGCCAGCGGCTTATCTTCTTGGGGTGGCGAGCAGTACTTC.

To note about this clonotype: One junction end does not reproduce the germline sequence, and a read error may be involved. The chain is built from TRBV10-3 and TRBJ2-7; 13 bases agree with TRBD2. The CDR3 runs to 17 residues. The V gene's germline CDR1 is ENHRY and CDR2 SYGVKD. CDR3 coding DNA: TGTGCCAGCAGTTTATTGACTAGCGGGGGGCCTCTTACTCAGCAGTACTTC. Translated: CASSLLTSGGPLTQQYF.

The rearrangement joins TRBV20-1 to TRBJ2-5; D not resolved. The length of the CDR3 is 16 residues. The germline V gene has CDR1 DFQATT and CDR2 SNEGSKA (reference sequence). Between the trimmed V and J ends, which lost 0 bases and 0 bases, there was a span of 14 bases. CDR3 DNA sequence: TGCAGTGCTAGAGAGGCAGGTAGGGCCTACCAAGAGACCCAGTACTTC. This encodes CSAREAGRAYQETQYF.

As regards this clonotype: The CDR3 carries no conserved terminal phenylalanine or tryptophan, so it likely arises from a read error. The J gene is TRBJ1-1, the V gene TRBV18, with 9 bases lining up with TRBD1. J gave up 5 bases and V 3 bases, and 7 bases lay outside the gene matches. CDR3 length: 15 residues. CDR1 and CDR2 (germline): KGHSH, LQKENI. This chain's CDR3 is CASSPGQGIMTEAFL. The CDR3 coding sequence is TGTGCCAGCTCACCTGGACAGGGGATAATGACTGAAGCTTTCCTT.

This clonotype was seen more than once but under ten times. The J gene is TRBJ2-2, the V gene TRBV10-3, with D perhaps given as TRBD1 or TRBD2 (5 bases each). Germline-derived CDR1 and CDR2 are ENHRY and SYGVKD. The CDR3 spans 14 residues. The V end was cut by 10 bases, the J end by 6 bases, with 18 bases between. The CDR3 loop is CASRSDGAPGELFF. The CDR3 DNA follows: TGTGCCAGCAGATCCGACGGGGCCCCCGGGGAGCTGTTTTTT.

This clonotype was observed a handful of times. V usage is TRBV20-1 and J usage is TRBJ2-7; the D gene is possibly TRBD2 (7 bases). Germline V lookup: CDR1 DFQATT, CDR2 SNEGSKA (reference sequence). This CDR3 is built from 14 residues. Trimming removed 7 bases from V and 6 bases from J, with 22 bases in between. CDR3 residues: CSGLIGGPGAEQYF. The CDR3 region has the DNA TGCAGTGGCCTAATCGGGGGGCCAGGCGCCGAGCAGTACTTC.

This chain uses TRBV29-1 with TRBJ2-2; TRBD2 might be the D (5 bases). The V end was cut by 6 bases, the J end by 6 bases, with 17 bases between. CDR3 length: 14 amino acids. Germline CDR1 reads SQVTM; CDR2 reads ANQGSEA. DNA of the CDR3: TGCAGCGTGGGGAGTGGCAATCTAGCCGGGGAGCTGTTTTTT. Translation: CSVGSGNLAGELFF.

This clonotype was observed many times. The CDR3 region is CASSLVQRNTEAFF. The CDR3 DNA follows: TGTGCCAGCAGCTTAGTGCAGAGAAACACTGAAGCTTTCTTT. The chain recombines TRBV7-9 with TRBJ1-1; D not certain. Trimming pared 1 base from V and 2 bases from J, leaving 8 bases between. CDR1 and CDR2 from the germline V gene are SEHNR and FQNEAQ (reference sequence). CDR3 length: 14 amino acids.

This clonotype appeared a few times. This rearrangement joins TRBV5-5 to TRBJ1-3; D is undetermined. Germline assignment: CDR1 SGHKS and CDR2 YYEKEE (reference sequence). This CDR3 comprises 15 residues. The V end was cut by 2 bases, the J end by 0 bases, with 9 bases between. CDR3 sequence reads: CASSLHWSSGNTIYF. The CDR3 DNA is TGTGCCAGCAGCTTACACTGGAGCTCTGGAAACACCATATATTTT.

V usage is TRBV20-1 and J usage is TRBJ1-4; D is unresolved. Trimming cost V 3 bases and J 1 base, with 6 bases left between them. The CDR3 length is 13 residues. From germline, CDR1 is DFQATT and CDR2 SNEGSKA (reference sequence). For the CDR3, the DNA is TGCAGTGCTAGGTTCAGAACTAATGAAAAACTGTTTTTT. This sequence encodes CSARFRTNEKLFF.